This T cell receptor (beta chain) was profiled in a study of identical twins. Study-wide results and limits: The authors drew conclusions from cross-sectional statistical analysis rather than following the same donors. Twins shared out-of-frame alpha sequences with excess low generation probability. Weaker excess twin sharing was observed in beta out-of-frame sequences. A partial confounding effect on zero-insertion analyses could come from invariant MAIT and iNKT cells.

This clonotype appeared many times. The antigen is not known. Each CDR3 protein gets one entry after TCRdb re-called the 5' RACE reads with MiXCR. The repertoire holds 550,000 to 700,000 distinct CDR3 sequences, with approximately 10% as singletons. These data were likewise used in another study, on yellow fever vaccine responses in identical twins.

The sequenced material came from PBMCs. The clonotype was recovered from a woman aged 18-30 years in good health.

As DNA, the CDR3 is TGTGCCAGCAGCTTAATACGTCGGGACACCAACAATGAGCAGTTCTTC. This translates into CASSLIRRDTNNEQFF. The chain couples TRBV7-3 to TRBJ2-1; D may be TRBD1 (6 bases). The CDR3 is 16 amino acids. Trimming removed 1 base at V and 5 bases at J, with 15 bases between. Germline V gene sequence: CDR1 SGHTA, CDR2 FQGTGA.